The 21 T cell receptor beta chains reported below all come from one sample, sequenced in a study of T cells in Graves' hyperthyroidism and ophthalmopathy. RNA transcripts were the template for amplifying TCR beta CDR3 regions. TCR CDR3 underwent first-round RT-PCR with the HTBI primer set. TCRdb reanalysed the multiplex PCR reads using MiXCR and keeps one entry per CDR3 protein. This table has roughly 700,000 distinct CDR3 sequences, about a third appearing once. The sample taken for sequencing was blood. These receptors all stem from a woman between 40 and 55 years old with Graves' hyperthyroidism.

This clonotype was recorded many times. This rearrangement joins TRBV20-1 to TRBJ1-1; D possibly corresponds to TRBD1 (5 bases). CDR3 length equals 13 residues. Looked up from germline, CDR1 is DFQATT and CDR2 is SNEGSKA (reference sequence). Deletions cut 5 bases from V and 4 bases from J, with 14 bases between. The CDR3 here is CSADSPGGTEAFF. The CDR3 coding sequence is TGCAGTGCTGACAGCCCTGGGGGCACTGAAGCTTTCTTT.

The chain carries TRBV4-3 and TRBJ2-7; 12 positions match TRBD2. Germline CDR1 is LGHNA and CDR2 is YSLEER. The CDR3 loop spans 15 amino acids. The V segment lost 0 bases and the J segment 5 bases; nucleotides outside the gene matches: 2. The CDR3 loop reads CASSQDRLAGDEQYF. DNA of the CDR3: TGCGCCAGCAGCCAAGATCGACTAGCGGGAGACGAGCAGTACTTC.

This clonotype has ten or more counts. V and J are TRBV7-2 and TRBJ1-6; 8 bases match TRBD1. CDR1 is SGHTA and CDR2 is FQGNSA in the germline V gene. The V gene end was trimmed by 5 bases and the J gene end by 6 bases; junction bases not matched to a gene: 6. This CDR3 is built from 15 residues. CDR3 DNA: TGTGCCAGCAGCACGACAGGGGAGGGTAATTCACCCCTCCACTTT. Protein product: CASSTTGEGNSPLHF.

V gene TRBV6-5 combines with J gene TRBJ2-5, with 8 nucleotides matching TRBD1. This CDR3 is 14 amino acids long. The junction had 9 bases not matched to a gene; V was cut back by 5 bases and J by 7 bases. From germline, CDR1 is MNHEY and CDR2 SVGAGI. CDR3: CASSGQGAYGTQYF. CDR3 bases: TGTGCCAGCAGTGGGCAGGGGGCGTACGGGACCCAGTACTTC.

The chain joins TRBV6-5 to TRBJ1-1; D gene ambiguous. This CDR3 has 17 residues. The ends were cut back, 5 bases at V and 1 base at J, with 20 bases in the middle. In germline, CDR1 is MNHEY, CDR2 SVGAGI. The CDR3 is CASSEGPGQPRNTEAFF. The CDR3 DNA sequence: TGTGCCAGCAGTGAAGGGCCAGGCCAACCTCGGAACACTGAAGCTTTCTTT.

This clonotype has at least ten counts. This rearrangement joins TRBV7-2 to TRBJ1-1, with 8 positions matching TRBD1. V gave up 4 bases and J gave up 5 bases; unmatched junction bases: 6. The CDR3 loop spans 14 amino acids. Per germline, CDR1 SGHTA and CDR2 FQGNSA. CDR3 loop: CASSSQGARTEAFF. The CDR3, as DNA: TGTGCCAGCAGCTCGCAGGGGGCTAGGACTGAAGCTTTCTTT.

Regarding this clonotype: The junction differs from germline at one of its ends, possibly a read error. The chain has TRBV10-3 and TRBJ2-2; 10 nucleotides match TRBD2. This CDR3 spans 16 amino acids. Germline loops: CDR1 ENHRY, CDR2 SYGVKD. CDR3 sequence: CASSNSLAGVTGELFF. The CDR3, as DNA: TGTGCCAGCAGTAACAGTCTAGCGGGGGTCACCGGGGAGCTGTTTTTT.

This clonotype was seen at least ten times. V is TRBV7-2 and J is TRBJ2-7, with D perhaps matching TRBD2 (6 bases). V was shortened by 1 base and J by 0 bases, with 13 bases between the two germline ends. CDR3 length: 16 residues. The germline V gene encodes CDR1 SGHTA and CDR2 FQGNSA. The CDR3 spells CASSLGVRGSSYEQYF. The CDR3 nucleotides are TGTGCCAGCAGCTTAGGAGTGCGGGGAAGCTCCTACGAGCAGTACTTC.

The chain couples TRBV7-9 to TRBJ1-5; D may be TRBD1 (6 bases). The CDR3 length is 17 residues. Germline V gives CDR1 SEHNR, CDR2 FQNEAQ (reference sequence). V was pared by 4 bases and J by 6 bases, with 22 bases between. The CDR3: CASSSGVAGGEGQPQHF. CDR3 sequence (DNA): TGTGCCAGCAGCTCAGGTGTGGCGGGGGGCGAGGGTCAGCCCCAGCATTTT.

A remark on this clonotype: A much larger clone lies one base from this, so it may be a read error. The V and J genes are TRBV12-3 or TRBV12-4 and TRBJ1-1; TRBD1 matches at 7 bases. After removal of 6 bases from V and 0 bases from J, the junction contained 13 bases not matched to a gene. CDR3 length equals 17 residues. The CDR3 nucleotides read TGTGCCAGCAGGCGTGGGATAGGGGGCTTTATGAACACTGAAGCTTTCTTT. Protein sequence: CASRRGIGGFMNTEAFF.

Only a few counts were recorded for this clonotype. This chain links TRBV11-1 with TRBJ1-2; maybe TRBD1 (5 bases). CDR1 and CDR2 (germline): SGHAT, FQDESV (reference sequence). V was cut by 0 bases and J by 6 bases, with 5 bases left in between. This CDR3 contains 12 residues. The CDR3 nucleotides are TGTGCCAGCAGCTTAGCGACAGATGGCTACACCTTC. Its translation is CASSLATDGYTF.

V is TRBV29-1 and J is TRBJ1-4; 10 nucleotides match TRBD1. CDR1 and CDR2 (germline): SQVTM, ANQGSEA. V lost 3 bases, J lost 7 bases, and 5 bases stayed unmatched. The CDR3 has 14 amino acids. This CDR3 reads CSVDDGTGVEKLFF. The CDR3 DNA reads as TGCAGCGTTGACGACGGGACAGGGGTTGAAAAACTGTTTTTT.

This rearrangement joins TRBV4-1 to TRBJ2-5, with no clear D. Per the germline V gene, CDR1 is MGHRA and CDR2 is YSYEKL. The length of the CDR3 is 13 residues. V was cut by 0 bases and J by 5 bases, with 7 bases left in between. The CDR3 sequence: CASSQDGAETQYF. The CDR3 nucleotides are TGCGCCAGCAGCCAAGATGGCGCGGAGACCCAGTACTTC.

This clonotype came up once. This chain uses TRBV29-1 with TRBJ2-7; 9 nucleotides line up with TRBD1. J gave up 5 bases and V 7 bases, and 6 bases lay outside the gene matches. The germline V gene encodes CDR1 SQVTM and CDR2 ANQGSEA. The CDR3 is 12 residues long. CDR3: CSAGQGKDEQYF. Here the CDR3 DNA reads TGCAGCGCGGGACAGGGCAAAGACGAGCAGTACTTC.

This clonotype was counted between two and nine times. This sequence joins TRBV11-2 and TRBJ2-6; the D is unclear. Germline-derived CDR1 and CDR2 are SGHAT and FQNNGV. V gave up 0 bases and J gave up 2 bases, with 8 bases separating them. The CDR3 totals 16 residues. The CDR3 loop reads CASSLDPRPGANVLTF. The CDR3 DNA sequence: TGTGCCAGCAGCTTAGACCCACGCCCTGGGGCCAACGTCCTGACTTTC.

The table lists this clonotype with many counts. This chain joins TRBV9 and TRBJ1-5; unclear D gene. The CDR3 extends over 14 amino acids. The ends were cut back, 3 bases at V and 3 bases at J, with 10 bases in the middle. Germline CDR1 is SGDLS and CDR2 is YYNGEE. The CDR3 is CASSGDVYNQPQHF. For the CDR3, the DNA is TGTGCCAGCAGCGGAGACGTTTACAATCAGCCCCAGCATTTT.

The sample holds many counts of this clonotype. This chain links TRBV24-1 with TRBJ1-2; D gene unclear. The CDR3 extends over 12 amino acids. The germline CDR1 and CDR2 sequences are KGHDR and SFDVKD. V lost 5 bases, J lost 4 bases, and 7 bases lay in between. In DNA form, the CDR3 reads TGTGCCACCAGTGTTCAAGGCTATGGCTACACCTTC. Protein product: CATSVQGYGYTF.

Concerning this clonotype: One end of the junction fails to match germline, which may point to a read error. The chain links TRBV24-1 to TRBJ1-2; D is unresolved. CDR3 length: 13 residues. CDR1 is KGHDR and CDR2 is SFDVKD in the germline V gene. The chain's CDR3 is CATSHGNPDGYAF. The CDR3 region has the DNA TGTGCCACCAGTCACGGGAACCCCGATGGCTACGCCTTC.

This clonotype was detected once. The chain's CDR3 is CASESHGANVLTF. CDR3 DNA: TGTGCCAGCGAGTCCCATGGGGCCAACGTCCTGACTTTC. The V gene is TRBV12-3 or TRBV12-4, the J gene TRBJ2-6, with D uncertain. The CDR3 consists of 13 residues. Trimming stripped 8 bases from V and 3 bases from J, with 8 bases between.

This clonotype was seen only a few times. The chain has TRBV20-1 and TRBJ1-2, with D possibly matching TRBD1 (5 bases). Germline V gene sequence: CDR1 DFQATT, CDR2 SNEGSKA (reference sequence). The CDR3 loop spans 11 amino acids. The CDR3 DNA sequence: TGCAGGGGACGATCTAACTATGGCTACACCTTC. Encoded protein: CRGRSNYGYTF.

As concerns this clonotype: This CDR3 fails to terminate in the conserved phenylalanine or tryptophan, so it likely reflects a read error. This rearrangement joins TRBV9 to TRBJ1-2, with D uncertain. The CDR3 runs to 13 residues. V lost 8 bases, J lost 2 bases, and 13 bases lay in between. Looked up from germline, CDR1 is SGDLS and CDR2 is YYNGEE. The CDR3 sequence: CASSTTENYGYTL. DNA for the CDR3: TGTGCCAGTAGCACGACGGAGAACTATGGCTACACCCTC.